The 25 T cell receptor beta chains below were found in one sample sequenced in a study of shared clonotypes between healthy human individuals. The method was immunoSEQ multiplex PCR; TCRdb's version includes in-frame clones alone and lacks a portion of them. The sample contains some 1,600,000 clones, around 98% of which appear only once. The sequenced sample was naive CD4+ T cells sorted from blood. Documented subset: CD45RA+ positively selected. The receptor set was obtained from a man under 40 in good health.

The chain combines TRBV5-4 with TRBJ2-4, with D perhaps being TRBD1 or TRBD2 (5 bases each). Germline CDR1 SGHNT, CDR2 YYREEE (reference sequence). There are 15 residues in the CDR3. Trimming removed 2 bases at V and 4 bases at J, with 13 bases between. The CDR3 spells CASSFGTPSKNIQYF. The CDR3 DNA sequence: TGTGCCAGCAGCTTTGGGACCCCCAGTAAAAACATTCAGTACTTC.

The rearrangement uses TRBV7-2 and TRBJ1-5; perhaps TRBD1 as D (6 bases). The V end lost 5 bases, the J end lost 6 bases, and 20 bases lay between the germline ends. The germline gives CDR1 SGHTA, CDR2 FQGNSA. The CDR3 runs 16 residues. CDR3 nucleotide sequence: TGTGCCAGCAGCCCTCGTAGGGGGGCTGGAAGTCAGCCCCAGCATTTT. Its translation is CASSPRRGAGSQPQHF.

CDR3 region: CASSLYSAGERGYTF. The CDR3 bases are TGTGCCAGCAGCTTGTATTCCGCAGGGGAACGCGGCTACACCTTC. V is TRBV5-4 and J is TRBJ1-2, with TRBD1 as a possible D gene (6 bases). The CDR3 sequence is 15 residues long. Germline CDR1 is SGHNT and CDR2 is YYREEE (reference sequence). With 1 base removed from V and 8 bases from J, the gap between germline ends came to 18 bases.

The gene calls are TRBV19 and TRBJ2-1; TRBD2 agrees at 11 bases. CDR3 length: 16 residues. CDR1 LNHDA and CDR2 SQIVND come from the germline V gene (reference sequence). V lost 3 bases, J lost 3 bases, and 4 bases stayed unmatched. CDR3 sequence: CASSIMTSGIYNEQFF. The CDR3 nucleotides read TGTGCCAGTAGTATCATGACTAGCGGGATCTACAATGAGCAGTTCTTC.

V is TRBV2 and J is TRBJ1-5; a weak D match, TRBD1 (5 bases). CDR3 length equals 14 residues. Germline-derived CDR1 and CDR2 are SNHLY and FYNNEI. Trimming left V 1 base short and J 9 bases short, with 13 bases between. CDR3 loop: CASSEGAGISPQHF. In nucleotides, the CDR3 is TGTGCCAGCAGTGAAGGCGCAGGGATCTCGCCCCAGCATTTT.

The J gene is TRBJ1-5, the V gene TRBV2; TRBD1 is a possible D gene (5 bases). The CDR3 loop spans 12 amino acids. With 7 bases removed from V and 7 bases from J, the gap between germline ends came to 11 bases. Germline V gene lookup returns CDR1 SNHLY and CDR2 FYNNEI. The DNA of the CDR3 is TGTGCCAGCACCCAGTGGGGCCAGCCCCAGCATTTT. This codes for CASTQWGQPQHF.

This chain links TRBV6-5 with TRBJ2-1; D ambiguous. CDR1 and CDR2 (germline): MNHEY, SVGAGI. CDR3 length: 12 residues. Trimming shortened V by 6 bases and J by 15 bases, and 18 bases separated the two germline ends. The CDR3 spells CASRTLGPGWFF. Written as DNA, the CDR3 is TGTGCCAGCAGGACCCTAGGACCGGGCTGGTTCTTC.

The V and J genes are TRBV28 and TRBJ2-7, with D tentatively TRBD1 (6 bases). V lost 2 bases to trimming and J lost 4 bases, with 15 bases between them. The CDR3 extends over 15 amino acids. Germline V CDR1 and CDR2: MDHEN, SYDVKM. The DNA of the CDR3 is TGTGCCAGCAGTTTAGCAGGGGTTGGGGAATACGAGCAGTACTTC. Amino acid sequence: CASSLAGVGEYEQYF.

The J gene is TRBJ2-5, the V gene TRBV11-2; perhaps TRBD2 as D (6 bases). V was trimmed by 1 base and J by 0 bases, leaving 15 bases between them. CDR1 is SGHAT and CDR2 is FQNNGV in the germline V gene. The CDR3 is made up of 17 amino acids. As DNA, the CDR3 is TGTGCCAGCAGCTTAGGGGCTGCGGGGTCAAACCAAGAGACCCAGTACTTC. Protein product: CASSLGAAGSNQETQYF.

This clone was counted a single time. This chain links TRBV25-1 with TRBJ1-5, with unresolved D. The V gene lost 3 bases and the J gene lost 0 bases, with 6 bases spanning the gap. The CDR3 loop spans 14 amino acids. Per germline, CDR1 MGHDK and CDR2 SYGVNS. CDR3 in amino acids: CASSEPASNQPQHF. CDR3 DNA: TGTGCCAGCAGTGAGCCAGCTAGCAATCAGCCCCAGCATTTT.

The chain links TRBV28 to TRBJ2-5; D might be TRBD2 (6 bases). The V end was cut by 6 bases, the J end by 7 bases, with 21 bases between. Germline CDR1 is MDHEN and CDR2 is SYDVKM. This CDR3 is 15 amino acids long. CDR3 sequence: CASSPTGVGERTQYF. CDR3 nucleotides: TGTGCCAGCAGCCCAACGGGGGTGGGGGAGAGGACCCAGTACTTC.

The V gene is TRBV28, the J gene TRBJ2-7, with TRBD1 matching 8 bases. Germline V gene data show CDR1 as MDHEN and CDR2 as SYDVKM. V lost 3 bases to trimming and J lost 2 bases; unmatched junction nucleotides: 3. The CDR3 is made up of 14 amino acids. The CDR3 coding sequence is TGTGCCAGCAGTTTGGGACAGGAACCCTACGAGCAGTACTTC. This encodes CASSLGQEPYEQYF. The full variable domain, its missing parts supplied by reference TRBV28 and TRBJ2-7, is DVKVTQSSRYLVKRTGEKVFLECVQDMDHENMFWYRQDPGLGLRLIYFSYDVKMKEKGDIPEGYSVSREKKERFSLILESASTNQTSMYLCASSLGQEPYEQYFGPGTRLTVT.

DNA for the CDR3: TGTGCCAGCAGTTGGACTAGCGGGAGCGGATACGAGCAGTACTTC. Its translation: CASSWTSGSGYEQYF. The chain is built from TRBV6-4 and TRBJ2-7; TRBD2 aligns across 13 bases. Germline CDR1 and CDR2: MRHNA and SNTAGT. This CDR3 has 15 residues. Trimming removed 5 bases from V and 4 bases from J; junction bases left unmatched: 5.

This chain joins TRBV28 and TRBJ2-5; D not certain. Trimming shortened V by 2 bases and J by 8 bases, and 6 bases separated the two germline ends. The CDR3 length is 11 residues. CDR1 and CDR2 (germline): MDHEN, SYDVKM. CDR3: CASSLLQTQYF. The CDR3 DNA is TGTGCCAGCAGTTTACTCCAAACCCAGTACTTC.

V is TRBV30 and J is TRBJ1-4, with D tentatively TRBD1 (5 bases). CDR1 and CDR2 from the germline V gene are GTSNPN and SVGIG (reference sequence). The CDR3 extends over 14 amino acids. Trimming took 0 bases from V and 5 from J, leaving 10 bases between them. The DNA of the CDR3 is TGTGCCTGGAGTGTTAAGGGGTCAAATGAAAAACTGTTTTTT. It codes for CAWSVKGSNEKLFF. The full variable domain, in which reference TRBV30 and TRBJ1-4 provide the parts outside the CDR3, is SQTIHQWPATLVQPVGSPLSLECTVEGTSNPNLYWYRQAAGRGLQLLFYSVGIGQISSEVPQNLSASRPQDRQFILSSKKLLLSDSGFYLCAWSVKGSNEKLFFGSGTQLSVL.

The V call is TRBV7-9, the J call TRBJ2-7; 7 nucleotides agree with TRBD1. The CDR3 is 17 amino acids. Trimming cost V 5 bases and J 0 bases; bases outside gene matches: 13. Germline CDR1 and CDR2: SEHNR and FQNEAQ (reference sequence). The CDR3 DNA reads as TGTGCCAGCAGCCCCTCCCCGGACAGGTCAACCTCCTACGAGCAGTACTTC. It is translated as CASSPSPDRSTSYEQYF.

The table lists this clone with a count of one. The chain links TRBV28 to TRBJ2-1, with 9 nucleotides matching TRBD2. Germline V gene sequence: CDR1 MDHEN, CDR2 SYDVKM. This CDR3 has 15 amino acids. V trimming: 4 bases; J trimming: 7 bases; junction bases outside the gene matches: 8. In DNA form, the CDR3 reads TGTGCCAGCAGTTCTTTAGCGGGAGTTTGGAATGAGCAGTTCTTC. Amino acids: CASSSLAGVWNEQFF.

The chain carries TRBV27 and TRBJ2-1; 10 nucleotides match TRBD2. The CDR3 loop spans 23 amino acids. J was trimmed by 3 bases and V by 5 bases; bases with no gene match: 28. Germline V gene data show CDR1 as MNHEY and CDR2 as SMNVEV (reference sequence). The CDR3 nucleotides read TGTGCCAGCAGTCTAATAGACAGGGGAATAGCTAGCGGGAGAAAGGGAAGCTACAATGAGCAGTTCTTC. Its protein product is CASSLIDRGIASGRKGSYNEQFF.

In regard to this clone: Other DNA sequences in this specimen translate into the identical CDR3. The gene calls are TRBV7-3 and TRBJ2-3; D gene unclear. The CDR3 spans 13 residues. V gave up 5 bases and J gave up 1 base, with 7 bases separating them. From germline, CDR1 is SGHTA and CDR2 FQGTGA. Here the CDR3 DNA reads TGTGCCAGCAGCCCCGGAGGCACAGATACGCAGTATTTT. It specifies CASSPGGTDTQYF.

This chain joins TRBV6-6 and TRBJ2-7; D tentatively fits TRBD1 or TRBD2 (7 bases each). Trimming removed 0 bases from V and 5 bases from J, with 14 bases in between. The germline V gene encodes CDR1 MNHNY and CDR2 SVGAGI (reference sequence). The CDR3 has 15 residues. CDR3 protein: CASSYSMAGGDEQYF. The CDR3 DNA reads TGTGCCAGCAGTTACTCGATGGCAGGGGGGGACGAGCAGTACTTC.

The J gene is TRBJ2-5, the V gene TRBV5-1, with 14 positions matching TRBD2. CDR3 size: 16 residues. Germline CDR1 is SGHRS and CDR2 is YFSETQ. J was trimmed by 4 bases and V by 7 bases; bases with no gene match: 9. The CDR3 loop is CASGEGGLAGVETQYF. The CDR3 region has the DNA TGCGCCAGCGGTGAGGGGGGACTAGCGGGAGTAGAGACCCAGTACTTC.

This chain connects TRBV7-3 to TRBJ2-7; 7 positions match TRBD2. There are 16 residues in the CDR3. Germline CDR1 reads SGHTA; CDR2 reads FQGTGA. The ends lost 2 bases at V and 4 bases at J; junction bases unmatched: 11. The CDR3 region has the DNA TGTGCCAGCAGCTTAGGGGCCCGAGGTAGCGGGTACGAGCAGTACTTC. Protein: CASSLGARGSGYEQYF.

The DNA for the CDR3 is TGTGCCAGCTCACCACAGCCCAAATTTCGGGACAGGGTGGTTTTTGAGACCCAGTACTTC. Encoded protein: CASSPQPKFRDRVVFETQYF. The genes are TRBV18 and TRBJ2-5; 9 bases agree with TRBD1. Germline CDR1 KGHSH, CDR2 LQKENI. The CDR3 consists of 20 residues. With 1 base clipped from V and 5 bases from J, the junction kept 20 bases outside the gene matches. The whole variable domain, filled in from reference TRBV18 and TRBJ2-5, reads NAGVMQNPRHLVRRRGQEARLRCSPMKGHSHVYWYRQLPEEGLKFMVYLQKENIIDESGMPKERFSAEFPKEGPSILRIQQVVRGDSAAYFCASSPQPKFRDRVVFETQYFGPGTRLLVL.

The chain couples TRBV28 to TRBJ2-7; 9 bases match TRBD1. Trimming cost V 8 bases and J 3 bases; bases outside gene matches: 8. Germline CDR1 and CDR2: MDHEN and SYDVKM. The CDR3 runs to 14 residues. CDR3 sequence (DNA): TGTGCCAGCCAGGACAGGGGAATTTTCTACGAGCAGTACTTC. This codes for CASQDRGIFYEQYF.

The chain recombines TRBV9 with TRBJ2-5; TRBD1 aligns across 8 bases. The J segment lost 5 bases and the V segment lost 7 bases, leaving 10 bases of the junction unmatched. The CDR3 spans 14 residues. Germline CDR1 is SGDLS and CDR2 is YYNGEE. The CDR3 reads CASGNGQGGETQYF. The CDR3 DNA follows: TGTGCCAGCGGAAATGGACAGGGTGGGGAGACCCAGTACTTC.